This TCR beta chain was retrieved from a study of immune aging and cytomegalovirus after organ transplant (dated by TCRdb to 2020 to 2022). Notes on the research overall: All transplant recipients received three-drug immunosuppression with prednisone, tacrolimus, and mycophenolate.

The investigation overall reported the following: Large clones contained a higher proportion of TEMRA cells, and the seven largest clones (over 1,700 cells) acquired aged and TEMRA cells while losing TCM cells. Following viremia, aged-phenotype cells rose post-transplant in clones of any size, with the rise occurring earlier in large clones (days 200-264) than in small clones. Because CD57 was not measured in the sequencing data, a conservative gene-based aging definition was used instead.

Library creation used single-cell sequencing. The run used an Illumina NovaSeq 6000. For cell capture and library preparation, the team used the BD Rhapsody Targeted mRNA and AbSeq Reagent Kit in a microwell format. The libraries included TCR, sample tags, AbSeq, and targeted mRNA from the Human T-Cell Expression Panel, along with custom TOX and TOX2 primers. Libraries were sequenced on an Illumina NovaSeq. The study's own analysis went as follows. The analysis covered 10,000 to 13,000 cells in total, of which about 7,300 were CD8 T cells and 4494 were CD8 T cells with an identifiable TCR CDR3. The BD Rhapsody Targeted Analysis Pipeline, including V(D)J processing, was run on the Seven Bridges Genomics platform to process the raw data. Quality control, Sample Tag demultiplexing with Lex-BDSMK, clone identification with VDJ Explorer, and Seurat clustering were performed in SeqGeq 1.6.0. Clones making up <1% of CD8 T cells were classified as non-expanded, and clones making up >2.5% of the sample were classified as clonal expansions. TCRdb redid the processing of the public reads, applying fastp at Q25 and MiXCR, and retained in-frame beta chains. CDR3 protein sequences are deduplicated, and each keeps its most common genes and DNA. It is TCRdb's table, rather than the study itself, that gives the V and J calls and clone size. The sample has tens of thousands of distinct CDR3 sequences on record, approximately 40% of them singletons. Clones ranked in the top ten supply less than 30% of the sample.

This clonotype is assessed as medium-sized (0.01 to 0.1%). Its cognate antigen has yet to be identified. Nothing much larger sits one base from this clone, and base qualities are not available. This specimen's time point label, per the study, means: five sample-tagged time points from pre-transplant (day -1) to day 368 post-transplant, pooled. Thawed PBMC were stimulated for around twelve hours with a CMV IE-1 overlapping peptide library without transport inhibitors. Thawed cells were rested overnight and then stimulated in R10 medium with CD28/CD49d costimulation. The IE-1 peptide library consisted of 15-amino-acid peptides overlapping by 11 amino acids. Each time point was barcoded with BD Single-Cell Multiplexing Kit Sample Tags, pooled, and stained with oligo-conjugated anti-CD45RA plus sorting antibodies. A BD FACSAria III was used to sort CMV-responsive CD8+CD137+ and CD4+CD154+ T cells at 4-way purity. Blood samples were drawn into EDTA vacutainers and processed by Ficoll gradient within 1-24 hours.

CDR1 and CDR2, looked up from the germline V gene, are MRHNA and SNTAGT. The CDR3 covers 13 residues, taking in both the cysteine and the phenylalanine. The sequence is cut down to CDR3 DNA, 39 bases in frame from base 1. A distance of 6 bases separates the germline ends of V and J, which lose 3 bases and 2 bases respectively. The chain employs TRBV6-4 and TRBJ2-3; the D gene lacks a confident call. The sequencing here drew on CMV peptide-activated CD4+ and CD8+ T cells sorted from blood, taken at five time points, pooled. The cell subset or site tag for this specimen amounts to: sorted CD8+CD137+ and CD4+CD154+ T cells after about 12 h CMV IE-1 peptide stimulation. The TCR sequence derives from a female donor who had a heart transplant and CMV viremia. The nucleotides are TGTGCCAGCAGTGAATCCACCACAGATACGCAGTATTTT. The resulting protein is CASSESTTDTQYF.